Each of the 19 T cell receptor beta chains below was sequenced from the same sample in a study of CD4 T cells in relation to SARS-CoV-2 and coronaviruses. CD4+ T cells from unexposed donors were obtained before the COVID-19 pandemic (2011-2018). This table comes from immunoSEQ multiplex PCR, and its TCRdb copy is limited to in-frame clones, with some not included. Among approximately 59,000 clones listed, about 90% were seen once. Sequenced input: memory CD4+ T cells from PBMCs. The receptors derive from a human donor in good health.

The CDR3 DNA reads TGTGCCAGCAGCAACAGGAGCTCTGGAAACACCATATATTTT. It specifies CASSNRSSGNTIYF. This chain uses TRBV5-4 with TRBJ1-3; possible D gene TRBD1, 5 bases. The germline gives CDR1 SGHNT, CDR2 YYREEE (reference sequence). The CDR3 covers 14 residues. V lost 4 bases, J lost 0 bases, and 8 bases lay in between.

This chain connects TRBV5-1 to TRBJ2-7, with TRBD2 matching 7 bases. Germline-derived CDR1 and CDR2 are SGHRS and YFSETQ. Unmatched junction bases numbered 8, after V lost 4 bases and J lost 7 bases. The CDR3 is 13 residues long. As DNA, the CDR3 is TGCGCCAGCAGCCCCGGGGGACTACGGGAGCAGTACTTC. Its translation: CASSPGGLREQYF.

This chain joins TRBV28 and TRBJ1-2; 7 bases fit TRBD1. The CDR3 is 14 amino acids. The ends lost 3 bases at V and 7 bases at J; junction bases unmatched: 8. The V gene's germline CDR1 is MDHEN and CDR2 SYDVKM. This chain's CDR3 is CASSFRSGQSGYTF. In DNA, the CDR3 is TGTGCCAGCAGTTTTAGATCGGGACAGAGTGGCTACACCTTC.

The chain has TRBV6-4 and TRBJ2-2; a possible D gene is TRBD2 (6 bases). The CDR3 sequence is 14 residues long. Deletions cut 6 bases from V and 4 bases from J, with 12 bases between. The germline CDR1 and CDR2 sequences are MRHNA and SNTAGT. This CDR3 is CASRLAPSTGELFF. The CDR3 region has the DNA TGTGCCAGCAGACTAGCCCCCAGCACCGGGGAGCTGTTTTTT.

This clone was seen a single time. V and J are TRBV19 and TRBJ1-5; tentative D call: TRBD1 (5 bases). The germline V and J ends were trimmed by 7 bases and 6 bases, with 22 bases remaining between them. Germline V lookup: CDR1 LNHDA, CDR2 SQIVND (reference sequence). This CDR3 has 16 residues. The CDR3, as DNA: TGTGCCAGTACCACAAGGACATCTGCGTCGTCTCAGCCCCAGCATTTT. Translated: CASTTRTSASSQPQHF.

This sequence joins TRBV3-1 (or the pseudogene TRBV3-2) and TRBJ1-5, with D maybe TRBD1 (6 bases). V lost 0 bases and J 4 bases, leaving 19 bases between the germline ends. CDR1 and CDR2 (germline): LGHDT, YNNKEL (reference sequence). The CDR3 is made up of 18 amino acids. The CDR3 DNA sequence: TGTGCCAGCAGCCAAGATTACCCCACCCGGACAGCGAATCAGCCCCAGCATTTT. Protein sequence: CASSQDYPTRTANQPQHF.

The V gene is TRBV21-1, the J gene TRBJ2-7; the D call in the table, TRBD2, was not verified against the DNA. TRBV21-1 is a pseudogene. The CDR3 extends over 15 amino acids. CDR3 in amino acids: CASSKAEKLPYEQYF. The CDR3, as DNA: TGTGCCAGCAGCAAAGCCGAGAAGCTACCCTACGAGCAGTACTTC.

The CDR3 here is CAWGSQGKSDEKLFF. The CDR3 region has the DNA TGTGCCTGGGGCTCCCAGGGGAAGAGTGATGAAAAACTGTTTTTT. The chain links TRBV30 to TRBJ1-4; D might be TRBD1 (6 bases). Per germline, CDR1 GTSNPN and CDR2 SVGIG (reference sequence). The CDR3 runs 15 residues. Between the trimmed V and J ends, which lost 5 bases and 6 bases, there was a span of 19 bases.

The sample holds one count of this clone. J is TRBJ2-3 and V is TRBV5-1; TRBD2 agrees at 9 bases. This CDR3 comprises 14 residues. CDR1 and CDR2 (germline): SGHRS, YFSETQ. With 7 bases clipped from V and 5 bases from J, the junction kept 8 bases outside the gene matches. CDR3: CASGRGGKEDTQYF. CDR3 nucleotide sequence: TGCGCCAGCGGGCGGGGGGGCAAGGAAGATACGCAGTATTTT.

The genes are TRBV5-6 and TRBJ2-5; 10 bases align to TRBD1. Germline CDR1 is SGHDT and CDR2 is YYEEEE. The V gene end was trimmed by 3 bases and the J gene end by 2 bases; junction bases not matched to a gene: 7. This CDR3 spans 16 amino acids. The CDR3 bases are TGTGCCAGCAGCTCATGGGACAGGGGAAAACAAGAGACCCAGTACTTC. Amino acid sequence: CASSSWDRGKQETQYF.

Written as DNA, the CDR3 is TGCAGCGTTCAACCGGGGGGACAGGGGACCTACGAGCAGTACTTC. Amino acids: CSVQPGGQGTYEQYF. The chain employs TRBV29-1 and TRBJ2-7, with 10 bases that match TRBD1. CDR3 length: 15 amino acids. V lost 5 bases and J lost 2; bases outside the gene matches: 9. CDR1 SQVTM and CDR2 ANQGSEA come from the germline V gene.

The J gene is TRBJ2-7, the V gene TRBV27, with D uncertain. The V end lost 6 bases, the J end lost 0 bases, and 12 bases lay between the germline ends. Germline-derived CDR1 and CDR2 are MNHEY and SMNVEV (reference sequence). The CDR3 extends over 14 amino acids. The CDR3 DNA is TGTGCCAGCAGCCCCCGCGGCAGCTCCTACGAGCAGTACTTC. This encodes CASSPRGSSYEQYF.

DNA of the CDR3: TGTGCCAGCAGTGAAGATGGGACAGGGGGCTCTGAAGCTTTCTTT. Its protein is CASSEDGTGGSEAFF. This chain links TRBV2 with TRBJ1-1; the match to TRBD1 covers 12 bases. V shed 1 base and J 6 bases; nucleotides not matched to a gene: 3. Germline loops: CDR1 SNHLY, CDR2 FYNNEI. The CDR3 has 15 amino acids.

As DNA, the CDR3 is TGCGCCAGCAGCTTGGTGGCTGGGAGCGGCTACAATGAGCAGTTCTTC. It is translated as CASSLVAGSGYNEQFF. The chain has TRBV5-1 and TRBJ2-1; a possible D gene is TRBD2 (5 bases). Trimming took off 0 bases at V and 3 bases at J, with 13 bases between the two ends. Germline lookup yields CDR1 SGHRS and CDR2 YFSETQ. The CDR3 length is 16 residues.

This clone has only a few counts. The rearrangement uses TRBV11-2 and TRBJ2-3; 13 bases align to TRBD2. V lost 5 bases to trimming and J lost 9 bases; unmatched junction nucleotides: 17. Germline V gene lookup returns CDR1 SGHAT and CDR2 FQNNGV. The CDR3 loop spans 18 amino acids. As DNA, the CDR3 is TGTGCCAGCAGCCACACGCCGGGACTAGCGGGACCAACGGGCACGCAGTATTTT. Its translation: CASSHTPGLAGPTGTQYF.

This chain uses TRBV6-4 with TRBJ2-7; unclear D gene. Germline values: CDR1 MRHNA, CDR2 SNTAGT. CDR3 length equals 13 residues. The V end lost 2 bases, the J end lost 4 bases, and 9 bases lay between the germline ends. The CDR3 bases are TGTGCCAGCAGTGACATGAGTCATTACGAGCAGTACTTC. Residues: CASSDMSHYEQYF.

The chain carries TRBV5-4 and TRBJ2-5; D uncertain. The germline gives CDR1 SGHNT, CDR2 YYREEE (reference sequence). V lost 3 bases and J 2 bases, leaving 5 bases between the germline ends. The CDR3 runs to 12 residues. The chain's CDR3 is CASSYTQETQYF. The CDR3 coding sequence is TGTGCCAGCAGCTATACTCAAGAGACCCAGTACTTC.

V usage is TRBV19 and J usage is TRBJ1-1; 7 bases are shared with TRBD1. The length of the CDR3 is 15 residues. Germline V gives CDR1 LNHDA, CDR2 SQIVND (reference sequence). V gave up 7 bases and J gave up 4 bases; unmatched junction bases: 12. CDR3 amino acids: CASNNRGPRSTEAFF. The CDR3 DNA is TGTGCCAGTAATAACAGGGGCCCGCGGAGCACTGAAGCTTTCTTT.

The chain carries TRBV28 and TRBJ1-2; D unclear. This CDR3 is 15 amino acids long. Trimming stripped 2 bases from V and 4 bases from J, with 14 bases between. Germline CDR1 and CDR2: MDHEN and SYDVKM. The CDR3 reads CASSLAGPHIYGYTF. The CDR3, as DNA: TGTGCCAGCAGTTTAGCCGGACCACATATCTATGGCTACACCTTC.